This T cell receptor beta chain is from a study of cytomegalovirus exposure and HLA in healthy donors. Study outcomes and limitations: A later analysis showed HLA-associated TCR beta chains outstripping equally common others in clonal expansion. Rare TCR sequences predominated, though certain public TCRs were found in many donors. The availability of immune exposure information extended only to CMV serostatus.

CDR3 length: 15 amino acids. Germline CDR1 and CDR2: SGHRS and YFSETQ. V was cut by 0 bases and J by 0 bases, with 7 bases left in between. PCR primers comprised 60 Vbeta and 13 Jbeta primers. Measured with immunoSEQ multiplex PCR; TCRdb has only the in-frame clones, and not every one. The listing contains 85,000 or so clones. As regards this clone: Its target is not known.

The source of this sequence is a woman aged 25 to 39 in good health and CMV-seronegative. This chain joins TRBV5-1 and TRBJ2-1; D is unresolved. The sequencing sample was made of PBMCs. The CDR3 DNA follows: TGCGCCAGCAGCTTGGAGGAGAGCTCCTACAATGAGCAGTTCTTC. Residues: CASSLEESSYNEQFF.